What follows are 10 T cell receptor beta chains derived from one specimen sequenced in a study of T cell responses to AZD1222 COVID-19 vaccine (dated by TCRdb to about 2021). Interpreted using the paper, the time point label stands for: baseline before first vaccination. Libraries were prepared through the immunoSEQ multiplex PCR assay. TCRdb retrieved this table from immuneACCESS and kept in-frame rearrangements only. Not all clones are present; in checked studies, unresolved V genes account for under half, and no reason is known for the remainder. The sample profile shows approximately 130,000 clones; 93% of them were found once. The ten largest clones take up around 3.3% of the sample. The material sequenced was peripheral blood, taken on day 0 of AZD1222 vaccination. All receptors derive from an adult in good health.

The chain links TRBV3-1 (or the pseudogene TRBV3-2) to TRBJ1-6; the match to TRBD1 covers 8 bases. Germline assignment: CDR1 LGHDT and CDR2 YNNKEL (reference sequence). This CDR3 region has 16 residues. V lost 0 bases, J lost 7 bases, and 5 bases stayed unmatched. CDR3 in DNA: TGTGCCAGCAGCCAAGATCCAGGGGGCAAAAATTCACCCCTCCACTTT. It codes for CASSQDPGGKNSPLHF.

This chain connects TRBV9 to TRBJ1-2; 7 nucleotides align to TRBD1. Germline CDR1 SGDLS, CDR2 YYNGEE. The CDR3 spans 15 residues. Germline trimming cut 0 bases from V and 5 bases from J; bases unmatched to any gene: 7. CDR3 sequence (DNA): TGTGCCAGCAGCGTAGGGGGCACAGGGGTATATGGCTACACCTTC. Protein: CASSVGGTGVYGYTF.

J is TRBJ2-1 and V is TRBV7-2, with TRBD2 identical over 11 bases. Trimming took 2 bases from V and 4 from J; bases not matched to a gene: 4. CDR1 SGHTA and CDR2 FQGNSA come from the germline V gene. CDR3 length: 16 amino acids. The DNA of the CDR3 is TGTGCCAGCAGCTTATATGCTAGCGGGGGGTACAATGAGCAGTTCTTC. This gives the protein CASSLYASGGYNEQFF.

The chain couples TRBV25-1 to TRBJ1-1; a possible D gene is TRBD1 (6 bases). Germline-derived CDR1 and CDR2 are MGHDK and SYGVNS. Trimming removed 7 bases from V and 3 bases from J, with 12 bases in between. The CDR3 is 13 amino acids. Written as DNA, the CDR3 is TGTGCCAGCAAAAAGACAGGATACACTGAAGCTTTCTTT. This codes for CASKKTGYTEAFF.

The J gene is TRBJ1-4, the V gene TRBV7-8, with no clear D. The CDR3 length is 13 residues. Germline V lookup: CDR1 SGHVS, CDR2 FQNEAQ. The ends were cut back, 6 bases at V and 8 bases at J, with 13 bases in the middle. The CDR3 reads CASRPYPGEKLFF. Here the CDR3 DNA reads TGTGCCAGCAGGCCGTACCCGGGCGAAAAACTGTTTTTT.

CDR3 region: CASSQDMGPGGGTEAFF. The CDR3 region has the DNA TGTGCCAGCAGCCAAGATATGGGGCCGGGAGGTGGAACTGAAGCTTTCTTT. J is TRBJ1-1 and V is TRBV3-1 (or the pseudogene TRBV3-2), with a weak D call TRBD1 (5 bases). Germline V gene data show CDR1 as LGHDT and CDR2 as YNNKEL (reference sequence). Trimming cost V 0 bases and J 5 bases, with 19 bases left between them. The CDR3 is 17 amino acids.

The chain is built from TRBV18 and TRBJ1-1; no definite D call. Trimming took 4 bases from V and 1 from J, leaving 7 bases between them. The CDR3 extends over 13 amino acids. Germline lookup yields CDR1 KGHSH and CDR2 LQKENI. CDR3 amino acids: CASSLAPNTEAFF. The CDR3 coding sequence is TGTGCCAGCTCACTAGCACCGAACACTGAAGCTTTCTTT.

CDR3 coding DNA: TGTGCCAGTAGTCCCCGTGTTAGCAATCAGCCCCAGCATTTT. Protein: CASSPRVSNQPQHF. The rearrangement links TRBV19 to TRBJ1-5; D remains ambiguous. There are 14 residues in the CDR3. The ends were cut back, 5 bases at V and 0 bases at J, with 8 bases in the middle. Per the germline V gene, CDR1 is LNHDA and CDR2 is SQIVND (reference sequence).

CDR3 region: CASSLMAGPNSPLHF. The CDR3 DNA reads as TGTGCCAGCAGCTTAATGGCGGGTCCGAATTCACCCCTCCACTTT. The chain links TRBV7-3 to TRBJ1-6, with D unclear. Germline loops: CDR1 SGHTA, CDR2 FQGTGA. Trimming took off 1 base at V and 7 bases at J, with 11 bases between the two ends. CDR3 length equals 15 residues.

V usage is TRBV2 and J usage is TRBJ2-7; D might be TRBD1 or TRBD2, each matching 6 bases. CDR3 size: 14 residues. V lost 7 bases, J lost 2 bases, and 15 bases lay in between. Germline loops: CDR1 SNHLY, CDR2 FYNNEI. CDR3 in amino acids: CASIPEGGPYEQYF. The CDR3 DNA reads TGTGCCAGCATCCCCGAGGGGGGCCCCTACGAGCAGTACTTC.